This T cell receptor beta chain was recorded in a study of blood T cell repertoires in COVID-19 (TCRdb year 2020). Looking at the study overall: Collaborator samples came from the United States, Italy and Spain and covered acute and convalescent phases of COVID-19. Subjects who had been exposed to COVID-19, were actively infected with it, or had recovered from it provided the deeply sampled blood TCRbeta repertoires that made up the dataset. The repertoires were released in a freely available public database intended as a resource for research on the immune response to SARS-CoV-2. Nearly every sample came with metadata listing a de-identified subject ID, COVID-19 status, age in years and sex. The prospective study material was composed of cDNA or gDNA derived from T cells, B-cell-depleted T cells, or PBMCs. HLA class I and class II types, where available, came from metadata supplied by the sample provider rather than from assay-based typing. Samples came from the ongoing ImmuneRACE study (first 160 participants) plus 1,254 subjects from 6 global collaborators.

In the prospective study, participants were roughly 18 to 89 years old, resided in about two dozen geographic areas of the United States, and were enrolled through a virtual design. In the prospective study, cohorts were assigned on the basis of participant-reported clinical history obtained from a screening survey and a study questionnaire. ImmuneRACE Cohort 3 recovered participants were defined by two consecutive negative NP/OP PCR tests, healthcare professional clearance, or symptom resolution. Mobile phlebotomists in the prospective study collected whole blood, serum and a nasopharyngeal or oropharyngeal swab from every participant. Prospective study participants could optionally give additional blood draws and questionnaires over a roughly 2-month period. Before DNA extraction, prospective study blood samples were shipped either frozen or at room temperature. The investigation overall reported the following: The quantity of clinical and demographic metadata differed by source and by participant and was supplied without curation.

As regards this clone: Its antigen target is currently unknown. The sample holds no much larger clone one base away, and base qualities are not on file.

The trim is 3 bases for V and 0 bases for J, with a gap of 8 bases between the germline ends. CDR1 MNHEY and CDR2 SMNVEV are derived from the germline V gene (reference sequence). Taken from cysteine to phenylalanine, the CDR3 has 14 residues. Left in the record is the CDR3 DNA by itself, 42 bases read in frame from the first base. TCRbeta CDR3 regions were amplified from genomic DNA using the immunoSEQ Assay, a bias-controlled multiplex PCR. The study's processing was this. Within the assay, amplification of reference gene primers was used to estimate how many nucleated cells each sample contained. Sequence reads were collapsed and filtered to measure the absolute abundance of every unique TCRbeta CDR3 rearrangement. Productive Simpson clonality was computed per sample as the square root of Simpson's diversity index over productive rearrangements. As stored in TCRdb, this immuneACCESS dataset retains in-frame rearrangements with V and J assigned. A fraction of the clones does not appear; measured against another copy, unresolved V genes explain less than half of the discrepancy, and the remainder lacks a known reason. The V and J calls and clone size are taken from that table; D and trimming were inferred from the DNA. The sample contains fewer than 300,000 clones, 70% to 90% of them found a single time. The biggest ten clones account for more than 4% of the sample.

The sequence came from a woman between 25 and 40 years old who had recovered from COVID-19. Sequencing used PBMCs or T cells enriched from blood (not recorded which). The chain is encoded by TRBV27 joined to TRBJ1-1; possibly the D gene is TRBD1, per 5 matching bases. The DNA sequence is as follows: TGTGCCAGCAGTTTCAGGGCGATGAACACTGAAGCTTTCTTT. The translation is CASSFRAMNTEAFF.